This is a list of T cell receptor beta chains from one sample in a study of blood T cell repertoires in COVID-19. Profiled with immunoSEQ multiplex PCR; TCRdb holds only in-frame clones, not every one. The sample lists approximately 390,000 clones, 88% occurring once. The sample taken for sequencing was PBMCs or T cells enriched from blood (not recorded which). Receptors were obtained from a woman in her forties with acute COVID-19. Each CDR3 is given with its conserved first and last residue. Fields, in order: CDR3 protein, V gene, clone size. Clone size, where shown, is once, few, many, or a class for clones that have expanded.

CASSASTVANYGYTF TRBV25-1 once
CASSVVQGVYTEAFF TRBV19 .
CASPMAGRVEAFF TRBV7-2 .
CASSLADRVGNTIYF TRBV7-9 .
CASSSTGGSGNTIYF TRBV7-6 once
CASSRTGEGSTEAFF TRBV5-1 few
CASSILQANEKLFF TRBV19 .
CASGFDLVAGTGEGGYTF TRBV12-5 .
CALQGNNQPQHF TRBV30 .
CASSEGQGALGYTF TRBV2 .
CASSHLGKENEQFF TRBV3-1/TRBV3-2 .
CASSFQRTGGVEQFF TRBV7-9 .
CSVDLAGARETQYF TRBV29-1 .
CASSLFVAGAGDTQYF TRBV5-6 .
CASSDRGNTGELFF TRBV5-1 .
CASSVSGRLSGNTIYF TRBV9 .
CASSAGLANNEQFF TRBV9 .
CASSGGLGTDTQYF TRBV5-1 .
CASSLGSSRVQETQYF TRBV5-1 .
CASRTMGISTDTQYF TRBV19 .